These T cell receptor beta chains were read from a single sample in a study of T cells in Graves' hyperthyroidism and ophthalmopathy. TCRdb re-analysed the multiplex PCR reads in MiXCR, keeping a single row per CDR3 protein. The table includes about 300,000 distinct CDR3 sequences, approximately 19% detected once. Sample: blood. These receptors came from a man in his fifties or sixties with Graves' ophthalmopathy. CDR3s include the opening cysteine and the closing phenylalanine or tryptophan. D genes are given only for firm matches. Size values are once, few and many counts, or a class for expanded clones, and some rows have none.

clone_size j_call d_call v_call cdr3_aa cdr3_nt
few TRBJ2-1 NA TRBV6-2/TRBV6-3 CASSYSIFRGADEQFF TGTGCCAGCAGTTACTCGATATTTCGAGGGGCTGATGAGCAGTTCTTC
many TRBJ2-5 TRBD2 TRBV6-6 CASSYSSRGGGETQYF TGTGCCAGCAGTTACTCGTCCCGGGGGGGGGGAGAGACCCAGTACTTC
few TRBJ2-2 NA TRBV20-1 CSARAGQVDGELFF TGCAGTGCTAGGGCCGGGCAGGTTGACGGGGAGCTGTTTTTT
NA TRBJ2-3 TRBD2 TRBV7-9 CASSLGTSGSIVTDTQYF TGTGCCAGCAGCTTAGGCACTAGCGGGAGCATAGTCACAGATACGCAGTATTTT
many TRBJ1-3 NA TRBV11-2 CASSPIIDSSGNTIYF TGTGCCAGCAGCCCGATTATCGATAGCTCTGGAAACACCATATATTTT
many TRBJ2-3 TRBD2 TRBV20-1 CSARDLGLAGSVTQYF TGCAGTGCTAGAGATTTAGGACTAGCGGGATCTGTTACGCAGTATTTT
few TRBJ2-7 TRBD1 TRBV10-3 CAITSGQGINEQYF TGTGCCATCACCTCGGGACAGGGGATCAACGAGCAGTACTTC
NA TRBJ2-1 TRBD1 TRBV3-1 CASSRTAGQGINEQFF TGTGCCAGCAGCCGGACTGCGGGACAGGGGATTAATGAGCAGTTCTTC
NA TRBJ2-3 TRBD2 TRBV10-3 CAISPPGLAGGHGTDTQYF TGTGCCATCAGTCCACCTGGGCTAGCGGGGGGGCACGGCACAGATACGCAGTATTTT
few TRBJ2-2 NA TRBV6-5 CASSWNQNTGELFF TGTGCCAGCAGTTGGAACCAGAACACCGGGGAGCTGTTTTTT
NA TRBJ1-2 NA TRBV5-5 CASSIPPEDYGYTF TGTGCCAGCAGCATCCCACCCGAGGACTATGGCTACACCTTC
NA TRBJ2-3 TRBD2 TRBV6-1 CASSRTSGRPDTQYF TGTGCCAGCAGCAGGACTAGCGGGAGACCAGATACGCAGTATTTT
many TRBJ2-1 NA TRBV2 CASTSSSSYNEQFF TGTGCCAGCACCTCTTCGAGCTCCTACAATGAGCAGTTCTTC
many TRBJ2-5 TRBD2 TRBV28 CASSPTGGLGETQYF TGTGCCAGCAGTCCTACGGGAGGGCTCGGAGAGACCCAGTACTTC
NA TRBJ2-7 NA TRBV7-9 CASSLGSPYEQYF TGTGCCAGCAGCTTAGGCAGCCCCTACGAGCAGTACTTC
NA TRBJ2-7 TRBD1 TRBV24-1 CATSDSAGTGAYEQYF TGTGCCACCAGTGATTCCGCAGGGACAGGGGCCTACGAGCAGTACTTC
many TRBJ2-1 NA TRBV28 CASRHLGAGSYNEQFF TGTGCCAGCAGACATTTAGGGGCGGGTTCCTACAATGAGCAGTTCTTC
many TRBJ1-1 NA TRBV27 CASSLPGENTEAFF TGTGCCAGCAGCTTACCAGGGGAGAACACTGAAGCTTTCTTT
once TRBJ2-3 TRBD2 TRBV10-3 CAISELGLATGTDTQYF TGTGCCATCAGTGAGTTGGGACTAGCGACAGGCACAGATACGCAGTATTTT
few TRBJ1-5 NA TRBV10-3 CAISAPGERDQPQHF TGTGCCATCAGTGCGCCTGGGGAGCGGGATCAGCCCCAGCATTTT
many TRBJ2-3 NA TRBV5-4 CASSLFLDTQYF TGTGCCAGCAGCTTGTTCTTAGATACGCAGTATTTT
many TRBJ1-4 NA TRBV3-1 CASSPGTPAGEKLFF TGTGCCAGCAGCCCTGGGACTCCTGCCGGTGAAAAACTGTTTTTT
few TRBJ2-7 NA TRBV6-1 CASSPWDTPTYEQYF TGTGCCAGCAGTCCGTGGGACACCCCTACCTACGAGCAGTACTTC
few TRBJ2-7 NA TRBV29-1 CSVEGPDSSYEQYF TGCAGCGTTGAAGGCCCGGACAGTTCCTACGAGCAGTACTTC
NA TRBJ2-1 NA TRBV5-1 CASSLSSPSDSYNEQFF TGCGCCAGCAGCTTGTCCTCCCCTAGCGATTCCTACAATGAGCAGTTCTTC
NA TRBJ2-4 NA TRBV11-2 CASSSSERAKNIQYF TGTGCCAGCAGCTCCTCGGAGAGGGCCAAAAACATTCAGTACTTC
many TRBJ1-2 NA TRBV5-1 CASSLAGTSDRSYTF TGCGCCAGCAGCTTGGCCGGGACCTCCGATAGAAGCTACACCTTC
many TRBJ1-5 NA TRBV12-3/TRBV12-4 CASLGGHGMAQHF TGTGCCAGCCTGGGGGGGCACGGAATGGCCCAGCATTTT
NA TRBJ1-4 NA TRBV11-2 CASSLGLWEKLVF TGTGCCAGCAGCTTAGGATTGTGGGAAAAACTGGTTTTT
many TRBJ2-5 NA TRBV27 CASSSTGGRETQYF TGTGCCAGCAGTTCGACTGGGGGGCGGGAGACCCAGTACTTC
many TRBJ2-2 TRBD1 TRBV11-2 CASSRTGTGVNTGELFF TGTGCCAGCAGCCGAACCGGGACAGGGGTAAACACCGGGGAGCTGTTTTTT
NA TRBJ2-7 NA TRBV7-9 CASSFKATEQYF TGTGCCAGCAGCTTCAAAGCCACCGAGCAGTACTTC
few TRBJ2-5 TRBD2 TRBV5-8 CASSSGRTGGETQYF TGTGCCAGCAGCTCGGGACGGACGGGGGGAGAGACCCAGTACTTC
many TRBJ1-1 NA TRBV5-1 CASSLGQGSEAFF TGCGCCAGCAGCTTGGGGCAGGGCTCTGAAGCTTTCTTT
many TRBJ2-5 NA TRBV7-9 CASRLTGGRETQYF TGTGCCAGCAGACTGACAGGAGGGAGGGAGACCCAGTACTTC
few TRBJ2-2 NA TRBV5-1 CASTRDTYTGELFF TGCGCCAGCACCCGGGACACCTATACCGGGGAGCTGTTTTTT
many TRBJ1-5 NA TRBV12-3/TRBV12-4 CASSWAPGDQPQHF TGTGCCAGCAGTTGGGCCCCTGGGGATCAGCCCCAGCATTTT
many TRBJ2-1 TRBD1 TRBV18 CASSPPGTGDNEQFF TGTGCCAGCTCACCACCCGGGACAGGGGACAATGAGCAGTTCTTC
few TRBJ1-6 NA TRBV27 CASSTGINSPLHF TGTGCCAGCAGCACAGGGATAAATTCACCCCTCCACTTT
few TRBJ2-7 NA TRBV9 CASSATRDSYEQYF TGTGCCAGCAGCGCTACCCGGGACTCCTACGAGCAGTACTTC
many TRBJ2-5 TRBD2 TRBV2 CATIRGTSVETQYF TGTGCCACCATACGGGGGACTAGCGTGGAGACCCAGTACTTC
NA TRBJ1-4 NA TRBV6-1 CASSDIMDGEKLFF TGTGCCAGCAGTGACATCATGGACGGCGAAAAACTGTTTTTT
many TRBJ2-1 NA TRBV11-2 CASSLDRGRFHEQFF TGTGCCAGCAGCTTAGATCGAGGGCGATTCCATGAGCAGTTCTTC
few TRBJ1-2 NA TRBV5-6 CASTTHGYGYTF TGTGCCAGCACCACCCATGGCTATGGCTACACCTTC
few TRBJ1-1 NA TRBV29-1 CSVEEGSLNTEAFF TGCAGCGTTGAAGAGGGCAGCCTGAACACTGAAGCTTTCTTT
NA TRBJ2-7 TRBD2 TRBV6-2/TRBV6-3 CASSYAVGSGRAYEQYF TGTGCCAGCAGTTACGCAGTGGGGAGCGGGAGGGCCTACGAGCAGTACTTC
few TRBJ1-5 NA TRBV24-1 CATSDSGPIQPQHF TGTGCCACCAGTGATTCCGGACCTATTCAGCCCCAGCATTTT
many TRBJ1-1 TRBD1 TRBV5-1 CASSKGTAENTEAFF TGCGCCAGCAGCAAGGGGACAGCTGAGAACACTGAAGCTTTCTTT
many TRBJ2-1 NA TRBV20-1 CSASRLVDLNEQFF TGCAGTGCTAGCCGACTAGTGGATCTCAATGAGCAGTTCTTC
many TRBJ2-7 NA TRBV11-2 CASSLGGNYEQYF TGTGCCAGCAGCTTAGGTGGGAACTACGAGCAGTACTTC
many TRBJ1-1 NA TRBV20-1 CSGPEQGLGNTEAFF TGCAGTGGGCCTGAACAGGGTCTCGGGAACACTGAAGCTTTCTTT
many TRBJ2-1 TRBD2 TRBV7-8 CASSLAVRLAGNNEQFF TGTGCCAGCAGCTTAGCGGTGAGACTAGCGGGTAACAATGAGCAGTTCTTC
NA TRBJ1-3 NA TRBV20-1 CSASDRDRGNTIYF TGCAGTGCCTCTGACAGAGACCGCGGAAACACCATATATTTT
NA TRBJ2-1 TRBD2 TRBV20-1 CSASELAGGGNEQFF TGCAGTGCTAGCGAACTAGCGGGAGGAGGCAATGAGCAGTTCTTC